The rows below give T cell receptor beta chains drawn from one sample of a study of T cells expressing NK-cell markers. TCRdb re-called the 5' RACE reads and catalogs CDR3 proteins one per entry, DNA excluded. The sample data list under 500,000 distinct CDR3 sequences. Sequencing was carried out using blood T cells: a sorted CD56 or NKG2C T cell subset, CD4+ or CD8+ T cells, or bulk PBMC T cells (not recorded which). The origin of the receptors is a woman aged 18-70 years in good health. The CDR3 runs from the conserved cysteine through the conserved F or W.

J: TRBJ1-5; V: TRBV28; CDR3: CASSLSVQPQHF
J: TRBJ2-7; V: TRBV6-2/TRBV6-3; CDR3: CASSYSRDYEQYF
J: TRBJ2-7; V: TRBV12-3/TRBV12-4; CDR3: CASSFLVWGGLYPQKIGEQYF
J: TRBJ2-3; V: TRBV27; CDR3: CASSLGGSGSIPDTQYF
J: TRBJ2-4; V: TRBV28; CDR3: CASRPLADKNIQYF
J: TRBJ2-1; V: TRBV12-3/TRBV12-4; CDR3: CASRDTRGFNEQFF
J: TRBJ2-3; V: TRBV9; CDR3: CASSVSGGIGSDTQYF
J: TRBJ1-5; V: TRBV20-1; CDR3: CSASPGTENQPQHF
J: TRBJ1-5; V: TRBV5-1; CDR3: CASSETGGGSQPQHF
J: TRBJ2-5; V: TRBV12-3/TRBV12-4; CDR3: CASSSPDGAETQYF
J: TRBJ1-1; V: TRBV5-1; CDR3: CASSPTAQMNTEAFF
J: TRBJ1-1; V: TRBV20-1; CDR3: CSARNTRGTEAFF
J: TRBJ1-1; V: TRBV3-1; CDR3: CASSAPGQGSFEAFF
J: TRBJ2-3; V: TRBV7-9; CDR3: CASSRGNNLDTQYF
J: TRBJ1-1; V: TRBV5-1; CDR3: CASRRRNTEAFF
J: TRBJ2-1; V: TRBV5-1; CDR3: CASNEREWGDEQFF
J: TRBJ1-1; V: TRBV11-1; CDR3: CASSLEWVPAGHHGRLAFF
J: TRBJ2-7; V: TRBV5-4; CDR3: CASSLTVGQAREQYF
J: TRBJ2-1; V: TRBV5-1; CDR3: CASSGQGGIRNEQFF
J: TRBJ2-3; V: TRBV4-3; CDR3: CASSQDRSTDTQYF
J: TRBJ2-1; V: TRBV7-6; CDR3: CASSLGTGFKNEQFF
J: TRBJ2-5; V: TRBV15; CDR3: CATSRRQGAGQETQYF
J: TRBJ2-1; V: TRBV20-1; CDR3: CSAPASSNEQFF
J: TRBJ2-7; V: TRBV6-1; CDR3: CATSDRGELEQYF
J: TRBJ2-7; V: TRBV3-1; CDR3: CASSQDTSYEQYF
J: TRBJ2-1; V: TRBV28; CDR3: CASSPGTSGTSSYNEQFF
J: TRBJ2-3; V: TRBV20-1; CDR3: CSARRGDTQYF
J: TRBJ1-2; V: TRBV7-2; CDR3: CASSPQQNYGYTF
J: TRBJ2-7; V: TRBV6-1; CDR3: CASSTGTKLYEQYF